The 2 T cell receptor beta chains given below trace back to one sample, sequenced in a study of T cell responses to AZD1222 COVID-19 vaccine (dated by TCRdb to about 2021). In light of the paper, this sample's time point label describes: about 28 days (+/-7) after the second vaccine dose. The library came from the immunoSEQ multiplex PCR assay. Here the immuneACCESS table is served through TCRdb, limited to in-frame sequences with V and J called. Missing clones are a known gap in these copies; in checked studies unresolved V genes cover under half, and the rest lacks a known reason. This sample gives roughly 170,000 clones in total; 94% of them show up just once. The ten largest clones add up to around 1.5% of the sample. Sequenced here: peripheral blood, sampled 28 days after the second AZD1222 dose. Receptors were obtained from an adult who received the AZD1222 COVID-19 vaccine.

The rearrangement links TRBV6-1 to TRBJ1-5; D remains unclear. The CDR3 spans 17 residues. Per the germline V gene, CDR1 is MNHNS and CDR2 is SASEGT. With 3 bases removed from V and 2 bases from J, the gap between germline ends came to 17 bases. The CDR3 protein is CASSEIPIARGNQPQHF. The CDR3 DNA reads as TGTGCCAGCAGTGAGATCCCTATTGCCCGGGGCAATCAGCCCCAGCATTTT.

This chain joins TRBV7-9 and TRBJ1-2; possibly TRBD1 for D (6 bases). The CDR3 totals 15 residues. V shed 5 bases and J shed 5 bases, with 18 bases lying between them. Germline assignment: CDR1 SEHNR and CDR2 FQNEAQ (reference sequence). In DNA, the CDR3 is TGTGCCAGCAGCCACAGGGTTGGAATTACGTATGGCTACACCTTC. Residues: CASSHRVGITYGYTF.